One sample yielded the 7 T cell receptor beta chains listed below, sequenced in a study of CXCR3-negative and CXCR3-positive naive CD8 T cells. No cognate antigen is known for these TCRs. Findings of the study overall: The study found more hydrophobic TRB CDR3s in CXCR3-positive naive cells than in CXCR3-negative naive cells.

The libraries of TRB cDNA were constructed through 5' RACE using UMI labels. TCRdb reworked the 5' RACE reads into one entry per CDR3 protein, no DNA. Its listing shows over 95,000 distinct CDR3 sequences. Sequencing was carried out using naive CXCR3+ CD8+ T cells from blood. Subset of the sample: CD45RO-CCR7+CD27+CD95- naive CD8+ T cells expressing CXCR3 (TNR3+). These receptors were obtained from a human donor in good health. Some clones in this sample may be carry-over from other donors' samples.

The chain uses TRBV14 and TRBJ2-3. CDR3 length: 15 amino acids. CDR1 and CDR2 from the germline V gene are SGHDN and FVKESK. The CDR3 sequence: CASSQDRLSTDTQYF.

This sequence joins TRBV20-1 and TRBJ1-2; TCRdb selects TRBD1, and the lack of DNA leaves this call unchecked. The V gene's germline CDR1 is DFQATT and CDR2 SNEGSKA (reference sequence). There are 15 residues in the CDR3. CDR3 sequence reads: CSARDDRGQSYGYTF.

The chain has TRBV28 and TRBJ2-7. From germline, CDR1 is MDHEN and CDR2 SYDVKM. CDR3 size: 12 residues. The CDR3 is CASSLILAEQYF.

The chain carries TRBV4-3 and TRBJ2-7; TCRdb picks TRBD2, but there is no DNA to check that call. The CDR3 covers 17 residues. Germline-derived CDR1 and CDR2 are LGHNA and YSLEER. The CDR3 sequence is CASSQTGLAGTLGEQYF.

The rearrangement joins TRBV29-1 to TRBJ2-1; TCRdb returns TRBD2, unconfirmable since there is no DNA. From germline, CDR1 is SQVTM and CDR2 ANQGSEA. The CDR3 consists of 14 residues. CDR3 loop: CSVDGTPGYNEQFF.

CDR3 residues: CATSAQGIVSGANVLTF. The V call is TRBV24-1, the J call TRBJ2-6; TCRdb calls TRBD1, which cannot be checked without DNA. The germline CDR1 and CDR2 sequences are KGHDR and SFDVKD. The CDR3 runs 17 residues.

The rearrangement links TRBV5-1 to TRBJ2-7; TCRdb's assignment of TRBD1 cannot be checked, as there is no DNA. The CDR3 covers 14 residues. Per germline, CDR1 SGHRS and CDR2 YFSETQ. The CDR3 is CASSSFDSPYEQYF. Combining the CDR3 with reference TRBV5-1 and TRBJ2-7 gives the whole variable domain KAGVTQTPRYLIKTRGQQVTLSCSPISGHRSVSWYQQTPGQGLQFLFEYFSETQRNKGNFPGRFSGRQFSNSRSEMNVSTLELGDSALYLCASSSFDSPYEQYFGPGTRLTVT.